This T cell receptor beta chain emerged from a study of T cell responses to AZD1222 COVID-19 vaccine. Sequencing used immunoSEQ multiplex PCR; TCRdb keeps in-frame clones, though not all of them. Of approximately 180,000 clones listed, 85% to 95% are singletons. Study-wide points: Following two doses of AZD1222, Spike-specific TCR breadth and depth rose. Vaccine-associated CD4 TCRs ranged over spike, dominating at 160-218 and 743-854. Donors, mostly white British, included more females; clonal diversity was possibly underestimated.

Trimming cost V 6 bases and J 7 bases, with 13 bases left between them. The germline gives CDR1 LNHDA, CDR2 SQIVND (reference sequence). There are 14 residues in the CDR3. Concerning this clone itself: As yet, its antigen is unknown.

This sequence joins TRBV19 and TRBJ1-6; D remains unclear. This TCR derives from an adult who received the MenACWY meningococcal vaccine as a control. The input for sequencing was peripheral blood, taken 28 days after the second dose of the MenACWY control vaccine. The CDR3 bases are TGTGCCAGTAGCCGGGGTTCTACGAATTCACCCCTCCACTTT. Its translation: CASSRGSTNSPLHF.